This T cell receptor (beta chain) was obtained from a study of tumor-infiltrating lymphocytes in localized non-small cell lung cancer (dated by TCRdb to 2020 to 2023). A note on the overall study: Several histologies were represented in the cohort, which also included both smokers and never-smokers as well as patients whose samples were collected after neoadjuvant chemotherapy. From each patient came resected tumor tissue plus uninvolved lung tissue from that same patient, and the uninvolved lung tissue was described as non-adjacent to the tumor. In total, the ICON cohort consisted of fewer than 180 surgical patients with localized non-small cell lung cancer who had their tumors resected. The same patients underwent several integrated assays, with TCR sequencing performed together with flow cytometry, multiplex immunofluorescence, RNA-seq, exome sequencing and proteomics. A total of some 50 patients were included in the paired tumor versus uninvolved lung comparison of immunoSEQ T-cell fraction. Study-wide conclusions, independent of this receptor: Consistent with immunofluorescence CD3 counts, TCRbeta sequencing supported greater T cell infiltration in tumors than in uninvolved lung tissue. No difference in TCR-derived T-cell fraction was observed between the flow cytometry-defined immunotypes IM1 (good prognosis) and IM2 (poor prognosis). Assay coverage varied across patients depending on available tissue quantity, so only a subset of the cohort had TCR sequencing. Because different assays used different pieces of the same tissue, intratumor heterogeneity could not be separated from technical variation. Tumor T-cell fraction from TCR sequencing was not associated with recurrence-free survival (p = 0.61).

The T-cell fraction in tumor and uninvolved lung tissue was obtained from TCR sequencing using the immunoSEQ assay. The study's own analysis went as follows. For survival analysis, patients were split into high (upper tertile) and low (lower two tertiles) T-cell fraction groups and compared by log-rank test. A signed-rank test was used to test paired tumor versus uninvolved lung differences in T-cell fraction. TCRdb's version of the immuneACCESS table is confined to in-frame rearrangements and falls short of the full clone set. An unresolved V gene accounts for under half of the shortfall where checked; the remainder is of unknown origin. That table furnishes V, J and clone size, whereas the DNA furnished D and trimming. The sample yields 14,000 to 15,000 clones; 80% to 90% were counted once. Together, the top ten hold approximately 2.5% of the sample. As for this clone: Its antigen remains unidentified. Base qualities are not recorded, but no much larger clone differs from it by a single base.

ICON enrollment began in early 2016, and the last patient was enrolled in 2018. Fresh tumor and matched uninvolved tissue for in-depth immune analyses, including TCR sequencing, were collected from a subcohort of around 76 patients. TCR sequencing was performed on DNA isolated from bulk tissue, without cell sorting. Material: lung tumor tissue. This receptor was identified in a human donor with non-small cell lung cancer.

In nucleotides, the sequence is TGTGCCAGCTCACCACAACCTACTCAGCGAAACTCTGGAAACACCATATATTTT. This codes for CASSPQPTQRNSGNTIYF. Rearrangement joined TRBV18 to TRBJ1-3; no confident D gene assignment can be made. The V and J ends are trimmed by 1 base and 0 bases, leaving 16 bases between them. CDR1 and CDR2 are read off the germline V gene as KGHSH and LQKENI. Including the terminal cysteine and phenylalanine, the CDR3 comprises 18 residues. This entry keeps only the CDR3 DNA: 54 bases, framed from base 1.